This entry lists 4 T cell receptor beta chains sequenced from one sample in a study of blood T cell repertoires in COVID-19. Assay used: immunoSEQ multiplex PCR; TCRdb lists only in-frame clones, some missing. The top ten clones hold around 1% of a sample with around 49,000 clones, 90% to 95% of them seen once. The sequencing input was peripheral blood. Every receptor here comes from a man in his sixties with COVID-19, enrolled during active disease.

The chain has TRBV18 and TRBJ2-7; D is undetermined. V shed 6 bases and J shed 3 bases, with 6 bases lying between them. Per germline, CDR1 KGHSH and CDR2 LQKENI. The length of the CDR3 is 11 residues. The CDR3 nucleotides are TGTGCCAGCTCCGCAGACTACGAGCAGTACTTC. Translation: CASSADYEQYF.

On this clone: Other DNA sequences in the sample encode the same CDR3. V and J are TRBV3-1 (or the pseudogene TRBV3-2) and TRBJ1-1, with D possibly being TRBD1 (5 bases). The CDR3 covers 13 residues. Germline lookup yields CDR1 LGHDT and CDR2 YNNKEL (reference sequence). The germline V and J ends were trimmed by 1 base and 2 bases, with 5 bases remaining between them. The DNA of the CDR3 is TGTGCCAGCAGCCAAGGGGGCAACACTGAAGCTTTCTTT. Its protein product is CASSQGGNTEAFF.

This clone was recorded only once. The V call is TRBV5-1, the J call TRBJ2-7; 11 nucleotides line up with TRBD1. The CDR3 has 15 amino acids. The V segment lost 4 bases and the J segment 3 bases; nucleotides outside the gene matches: 6. CDR1 is SGHRS, CDR2 YFSETQ, per germline. The CDR3 loop is CASSPGDRGIYEQYF. CDR3 DNA sequence: TGCGCCAGCAGCCCAGGGGACAGGGGGATCTACGAGCAGTACTTC.

CDR3 nucleotide sequence: TGTGCCAGTAGGCGGGGGATGAACACTGAAGCTTTCTTT. It codes for CASRRGMNTEAFF. The V and J genes are TRBV19 and TRBJ1-1; D may be TRBD1 (5 bases). Trimming cost V 6 bases and J 0 bases, with 8 bases left between them. Germline V gene sequence: CDR1 LNHDA, CDR2 SQIVND (reference sequence). CDR3 size: 13 residues. The entire variable domain, with the rest obtained from reference TRBV19 and TRBJ1-1, is as follows: DGGITQSPKYLFRKEGQNVTLSCEQNLNHDAMYWYRQDPGQGLRLIYYSQIVNDFQKGDIAEGYSVSREKKESFPLTVTSAQKNPTAFYLCASRRGMNTEAFFGQGTRLTVV.